The T cell receptor beta chain described here comes from a study of T cell repertoires in cytomegalovirus infection. Study-wide context: The authors used CMV epitopes that were HLA-C-restricted (recently identified) and HLA-B-restricted (well studied). Shared public TCR beta signatures pointed to both CMV infection and a matching HLA type.

Notes on this clonotype: Its specificity is not known.

TCRdb re-derived calls from the reads in MiXCR, one entry per CDR3 protein. The sample has 700,000 to 850,000 distinct CDR3 sequences, about 31% seen once. The junction had 6 bases not matched to a gene; V was cut back by 3 bases and J by 1 base. In germline, CDR1 is LNHNV, CDR2 YYDKDF (reference sequence). The CDR3 extends over 16 amino acids. Study results and caveats: People with CMV and the relevant HLA were identified by cumulative public TCR beta family frequency. Across the ex vivo response, the dominant clonotypes were HLA-C-restricted CMV-specific TCR beta clonotypes.

This specimen consisted of cultured CD8+ T cells from PBMCs, obtained from culture after CMV antigen stimulation. The sequence derives from a human donor in good health (CMV status not recorded). Some clones in this sample may be carry-over from other donors' samples. The chain is built from TRBV15 and TRBJ2-1; TRBD1 matches 7 bases. CDR3 sequence: CATSRESGGSYNEQFF. The CDR3 DNA follows: TGTGCCACCAGCAGGGAGTCAGGGGGATCCTACAATGAGCAGTTCTTC.